This TCR beta chain was sequenced in a study of graft-versus-host responses after intestinal transplantation. Turning to the study itself: Anti-thymocyte globulin was used for induction in all recipients, who then took tacrolimus and steroids for 2 to 4 years. Broader study findings: Recipient marrow showed GvH clones, some seen first in ileum or blood.

Points on this clone: Its antigen is undetermined.

The repertoire was sequenced with immunoSEQ multiplex PCR; TCRdb's copy has only in-frame clones and lacks some. The sample has some 93,000 clones; about 91% are singletons. The CDR3 totals 15 residues. Germline CDR1 SGHRS, CDR2 YFSETQ. The ends lost 4 bases at V and 0 bases at J; junction bases unmatched: 3. The chain uses TRBV5-1 and TRBJ2-1; 8 bases fit TRBD1. The sequence came from a human donor who received an intestinal transplant. The specimen was unstimulated CD8+ T cells sorted from spleen or lymph node cells, collected before intestinal transplant. The CDR3 loop reads CASSRGTGSYNEQFF. The CDR3 DNA sequence: TGCGCCAGCAGCCGTGGGACAGGCTCCTACAATGAGCAGTTCTTC.